The 14 T cell receptor beta chains below come from one sample, sequenced in a study of T cells in Graves' hyperthyroidism and ophthalmopathy. Amplified TCR beta CDR3 regions derived from RNA transcripts. Initially, a first-round RT-PCR of the TCR CDR3 employed the HTBI primer set. TCRdb reprocessed the multiplex PCR reads with MiXCR, giving one entry per CDR3 protein. In the table there are 600,000 to 850,000 distinct CDR3 sequences, around a sixth of which are singletons. Specimen: blood. Source of these receptors: a woman in her forties or fifties with Graves' hyperthyroidism that later progressed to Graves' ophthalmopathy.

This clonotype was seen only a few times. The rearrangement links TRBV18 to TRBJ2-7; D might be TRBD1 (5 bases). The V gene lost 2 bases and the J gene lost 0 bases, with 11 bases spanning the gap. The length of the CDR3 is 15 residues. The germline gives CDR1 KGHSH, CDR2 LQKENI. CDR3 protein: CASSPEEGVSYEQYF. Here the CDR3 DNA reads TGTGCCAGCTCACCAGAGGAAGGGGTCTCCTACGAGCAGTACTTC.

This clonotype was counted only a few times. The gene calls are TRBV5-4 and TRBJ1-6, with a tentative D call TRBD1 (6 bases). This CDR3 has 14 residues. Germline lookup yields CDR1 SGHNT and CDR2 YYREEE (reference sequence). Between the trimmed V and J ends, which lost 2 bases and 9 bases, there was a span of 12 bases. CDR3 sequence: CASSFGGQGSPLHF. The DNA of the CDR3 is TGTGCCAGCAGCTTCGGGGGGCAGGGTTCACCCCTCCACTTT.

The V and J genes are TRBV9 and TRBJ2-1; the D gene is possibly TRBD2 (6 bases). The CDR3 sequence is 15 residues long. V was shortened by 5 bases and J by 0 bases, with 12 bases between the two germline ends. The germline V gene has CDR1 SGDLS and CDR2 YYNGEE. The CDR3 loop is CASSDGGSSYNEQFF. The CDR3, as DNA: TGTGCCAGCAGTGATGGGGGGAGCTCCTACAATGAGCAGTTCTTC.

The genes are TRBV7-2 and TRBJ1-2; 7 bases line up with TRBD1. This CDR3 comprises 13 residues. V dropped 6 bases and J dropped 5; count of bases not matched to a gene: 6. Germline V gives CDR1 SGHTA, CDR2 FQGNSA. CDR3 sequence reads: CASRGQEGYGYTF. The DNA for the CDR3 is TGTGCCAGCAGAGGACAGGAGGGATATGGCTACACCTTC.

V gene TRBV13 combines with J gene TRBJ2-1, with D tentatively TRBD1 or TRBD2 (5 bases each). The CDR3 runs to 16 residues. The germline gives CDR1 PRHDT, CDR2 FYEKMQ (reference sequence). The germline V and J ends were trimmed by 5 bases and 4 bases, with 18 bases remaining between them. For the CDR3, the DNA is TGTGCCAGCAGCCCCCCCGGGGCTGTCTCGTACAATGAGCAGTTCTTC. Translation gives CASSPPGAVSYNEQFF.

This clonotype has at least ten counts. J is TRBJ1-1 and V is TRBV10-3, with D unresolved. Germline assignment: CDR1 ENHRY and CDR2 SYGVKD. V gave up 4 bases and J gave up 0 bases, with 12 bases separating them. CDR3 length: 15 residues. CDR3 region: CAISVSPGMNTEAFF. In nucleotides, the CDR3 is TGTGCCATCAGTGTGAGTCCGGGAATGAACACTGAAGCTTTCTTT.

Many counts were recorded for this clonotype. The chain carries TRBV30 and TRBJ1-5, with 8 bases matching TRBD1. Germline CDR1 GTSNPN, CDR2 SVGIG (reference sequence). Germline trimming cut 2 bases from V and 5 bases from J; bases unmatched to any gene: 5. CDR3 size: 14 residues. The CDR3 reads CAWSPGGLDQPQHF. The CDR3 DNA is TGTGCCTGGAGTCCAGGGGGCCTGGATCAGCCCCAGCATTTT.

V is TRBV12-3 or TRBV12-4 and J is TRBJ2-7; D is perhaps TRBD1 or TRBD2 (7 bases each). The ends were cut back, 6 bases at V and 3 bases at J, with 18 bases in the middle. The CDR3 is 15 amino acids. Written as DNA, the CDR3 is TGTGCCAGCAGCCCAGGGGGGGACAGAGGCTACGAGCAGTACTTC. Translation gives CASSPGGDRGYEQYF.

In this sample, this clonotype turned up once. This chain connects TRBV7-9 to TRBJ2-7, with D tentatively TRBD1 or TRBD2 (6 bases each). The CDR3 loop spans 16 amino acids. The V end lost 5 bases, the J end lost 0 bases, and 17 bases lay between the germline ends. Germline V gene data show CDR1 as SEHNR and CDR2 as FQNEAQ (reference sequence). The CDR3 loop reads CASSPPVGGYSYEQYF. In DNA, the CDR3 is TGTGCCAGCAGCCCCCCGGTGGGGGGCTACTCCTACGAGCAGTACTTC.

A few counts support this clonotype. Compared with germline, one end of the junction differs, possibly owing to a read error. The CDR3 DNA reads TGTGCCAGCAGTTACTCCTACCCCGGGGGGGAAGCCGAAAACATTCAGTACTTC. It is translated as CASSYSYPGGEAENIQYF. The gene calls are TRBV6-2 or TRBV6-3 and TRBJ2-4, with 8 bases that match TRBD2. The CDR3 has 18 residues. Germline values: CDR1 MNHEY, CDR2 SVGEGT.

With regard to this clonotype: With a much larger clone just one base away, this may be a read error. The CDR3 does not end in the conserved phenylalanine or tryptophan, so this is likely a read error. The chain recombines TRBV2 with TRBJ2-1; TRBD2 aligns across 11 bases. The ends lost 6 bases at V and 6 bases at J; junction bases unmatched: 7. The germline V gene has CDR1 SNHLY and CDR2 FYNNEI. The length of the CDR3 is 15 residues. CDR3 sequence: CASSLDSGGANEQFL. The DNA for the CDR3 is TGTGCCAGCAGCTTGGATAGCGGGGGGGCCAATGAGCAGTTCCTC.

This clonotype was observed many times. V usage is TRBV7-2 and J usage is TRBJ2-1, with 11 bases identical to TRBD2. The CDR3 covers 15 residues. CDR1 is SGHTA and CDR2 is FQGNSA in the germline V gene. J gave up 4 bases and V 5 bases, and 4 bases lay outside the gene matches. CDR3 loop: CASSTLAGAYNEQFF. For the CDR3, the DNA is TGTGCCAGCAGCACACTAGCGGGGGCTTACAATGAGCAGTTCTTC.

This clonotype has a count of ten or more. The rearrangement links TRBV2 to TRBJ2-3, with 9 bases lining up with TRBD2. V gave up 1 base and J gave up 2 bases; unmatched junction bases: 7. Germline V gene lookup returns CDR1 SNHLY and CDR2 FYNNEI. The CDR3 has 17 amino acids. This CDR3 is CASSEDGLAPFTDTQYF. Written as DNA, the CDR3 is TGTGCCAGCAGTGAAGACGGACTAGCGCCATTCACAGATACGCAGTATTTT.

V gene TRBV5-5 combines with J gene TRBJ2-2; D is unresolved. The V end was cut by 0 bases, the J end by 4 bases, with 10 bases between. The germline V gene encodes CDR1 SGHKS and CDR2 YYEKEE (reference sequence). The CDR3 runs 15 residues. Written as DNA, the CDR3 is TGTGCCAGCAGCTTGGCGGGTCAGTTCACCGGGGAGCTGTTTTTT. Translation: CASSLAGQFTGELFF.